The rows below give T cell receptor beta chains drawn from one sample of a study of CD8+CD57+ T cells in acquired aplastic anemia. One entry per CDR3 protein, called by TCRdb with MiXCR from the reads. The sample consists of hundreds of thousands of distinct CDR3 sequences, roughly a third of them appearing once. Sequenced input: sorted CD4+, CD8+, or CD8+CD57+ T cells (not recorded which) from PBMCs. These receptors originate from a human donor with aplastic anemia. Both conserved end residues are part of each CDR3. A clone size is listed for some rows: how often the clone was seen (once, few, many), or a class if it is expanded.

CALGSGAGNTIYF	TRBV10-3	TRBJ1-3	many
CASSRQGQYF	TRBV6-5	TRBJ2-7	-
CASSRGAANTEAFF	TRBV5-1	TRBJ1-1	many
CASSLGRAPYGYTF	TRBV5-8	TRBJ1-2	many
CASRAQANTEAFF	TRBV2	TRBJ1-1	-
CATGGQSYNEQYF	TRBV19	-	-
CASSSRWGLDEQYF	TRBV7-9	TRBJ2-7	-
CASSVAPSSQGYEQYF	TRBV9	TRBJ2-7	many
CASSEGQLQGGNTIYF	TRBV2	TRBJ1-3	many
CASSLDMQRGNQPQHF	TRBV11-2	TRBJ1-5	-
CASSEVGGNEQFF	TRBV2	TRBJ2-1	many
CASSFITRISTDTQYF	TRBV5-4	TRBJ2-3	few
CASMRPTTYEQYF	TRBV6-1	TRBJ2-7	many
CSASRRGVDTQYF	TRBV20-1	TRBJ2-3	few
CATSDERGAYNEQFF	TRBV24-1	TRBJ2-1	many
CASRETGAYGYTF	TRBV25-1	TRBJ1-2	-
CSTIPSGAYEQYF	TRBV20-1	TRBJ2-7	-
CASTPLAGGANEQFF	TRBV2	TRBJ2-1	few
CASSFDRETQYF	TRBV11-2	TRBJ2-5	-
CASSLSSSRAQETQYF	TRBV5-1	TRBJ2-5	few
CSTRAGWDYEQYF	TRBV29-1	TRBJ2-7	many
CASGSELRVLATEAFF	TRBV12-5	TRBJ1-1	once
CASSQRTGMRDTQYF	TRBV14	TRBJ2-3	-
CSFVAGGPIDTQYF	TRBV20-1	TRBJ2-3	-
CASIGQGQPQHF	TRBV2	TRBJ1-5	few
CASSLAPDSGNTIYF	TRBV9	TRBJ1-3	-